This is a list of T cell receptor beta chains from one sample in a study of control samples from healthy donors and cancer patients. Repertoires were generated with immunoSEQ multiplex PCR, while TCRdb's copy carries only in-frame clones and drops some. Of roughly 190,000 clones in the sample, 91% were seen once. Sequencing used blood. All receptors come from a woman younger than 45 in good health. Both conserved end residues are part of each CDR3. Fields, in order: J gene, clone size, D gene, V gene, CDR3 DNA, CDR3 protein. A D gene is named only where the DNA matches it firmly. Expanded clones get a size class; other rows say once, few or many, or leave the size out.

j_gene: TRBJ1-1; abundance: -; d_gene: -; v_gene: TRBV9; CDR3nt: TGTGCCAGCAGCGTAGGTGACACTGAAGCTTTCTTT; CDR3aa: CASSVGDTEAFF
j_gene: TRBJ1-6; abundance: many; d_gene: TRBD1; v_gene: TRBV5-1; CDR3nt: TGCGCCAGCAGCTCCTCCGGGACAGATAATTCACCCCTCCACTTT; CDR3aa: CASSSSGTDNSPLHF
j_gene: TRBJ1-2; abundance: -; d_gene: TRBD1; v_gene: TRBV2; CDR3nt: TGTGCCAGCAGTGAACTCCGGGACAGCTATGGCTACACCTTC; CDR3aa: CASSELRDSYGYTF
j_gene: TRBJ2-6; abundance: -; d_gene: TRBD1; v_gene: TRBV6-4; CDR3nt: TGTGCCAGCAGTAGCACAGGGGGCGTTGGGGCCAACGTCCTGACTTTC; CDR3aa: CASSSTGGVGANVLTF
j_gene: TRBJ2-3; abundance: -; d_gene: -; v_gene: TRBV4-3; CDR3nt: TGCGCCAGCAGCCAAGGCCCAGATACGCAGTATTTT; CDR3aa: CASSQGPDTQYF
j_gene: TRBJ1-1; abundance: few; d_gene: TRBD1; v_gene: TRBV11-1; CDR3nt: TGTGCCAGCAGCTTAGGAGTCACAGGGGAGGTCACTGAAGCTTTCTTT; CDR3aa: CASSLGVTGEVTEAFF
j_gene: TRBJ2-3; abundance: -; d_gene: TRBD1; v_gene: TRBV6-1; CDR3nt: TGTGCCAGCAGTGAAGACAGGGGGCGCACAGATACGCAGTATTTT; CDR3aa: CASSEDRGRTDTQYF
j_gene: TRBJ1-1; abundance: -; d_gene: -; v_gene: TRBV6-6; CDR3nt: TGTGCCAGCAGTTACTCTGGGGGGGTGGGCACTGAAGCTTTCTTT; CDR3aa: CASSYSGGVGTEAFF
j_gene: TRBJ1-2; abundance: -; d_gene: -; v_gene: TRBV9; CDR3nt: TGTGCCAGCAGCTCACAGGGTTTAGTCTATGGCTACACCTTC; CDR3aa: CASSSQGLVYGYTF
j_gene: TRBJ2-1; abundance: -; d_gene: -; v_gene: TRBV2; CDR3nt: TGTGCCAGCAGCCTAGCTTTCTACAATGAGCAGTTCTTC; CDR3aa: CASSLAFYNEQFF
j_gene: TRBJ2-2; abundance: -; d_gene: TRBD1; v_gene: TRBV10-2; CDR3nt: TGCGCCAGCAGTGAGTGGGGACAGGGTGGCACCGGGGAGCTGTTTTTT; CDR3aa: CASSEWGQGGTGELFF
j_gene: TRBJ2-3; abundance: -; d_gene: TRBD2; v_gene: TRBV10-3; CDR3nt: TGTGCCATCAGTAGGACTAGCGGGAGGGCAGATACGCAGTATTTT; CDR3aa: CAISRTSGRADTQYF
j_gene: TRBJ1-5; abundance: -; d_gene: -; v_gene: TRBV24-1; CDR3nt: TGTGCCACCAGTGATTTGTGGCAGGCGGGCAATCAGCCCCAGCATTTT; CDR3aa: CATSDLWQAGNQPQHF
j_gene: TRBJ2-4; abundance: -; d_gene: -; v_gene: TRBV12-3/TRBV12-4; CDR3nt: TGTGCCAGCAGTTTCGCAGCCAAAAACATTCAGTACTTC; CDR3aa: CASSFAAKNIQYF
j_gene: TRBJ2-2; abundance: -; d_gene: TRBD2; v_gene: TRBV7-3; CDR3nt: TGTGCCAGCAGCCCAGGACTAGCGAACACCGGGGAGCTGTTTTTT; CDR3aa: CASSPGLANTGELFF
j_gene: TRBJ2-6; abundance: -; d_gene: -; v_gene: TRBV15; CDR3nt: TGTGCCACCAGCAGAGTTCGGGTACCTGGGGCCAACGTCCTGACTTTC; CDR3aa: CATSRVRVPGANVLTF
j_gene: TRBJ1-5; abundance: -; d_gene: -; v_gene: TRBV4-2; CDR3nt: TGTGCCAGCAGCGGAGGTGGGGGGGATAGCAATCAGCCCCAGCATTTT; CDR3aa: CASSGGGGDSNQPQHF
j_gene: TRBJ2-5; abundance: -; d_gene: -; v_gene: TRBV29-1; CDR3nt: TGCAGCGTTGTCCTAGCGCCCCAAGAGACCCAGTACTTC; CDR3aa: CSVVLAPQETQYF
j_gene: TRBJ2-7; abundance: -; d_gene: -; v_gene: TRBV21-1; CDR3nt: TGTGCCAGCAGCAAAGGGGAGACCTACGAGCAGTACTTC; CDR3aa: CASSKGETYEQYF
j_gene: TRBJ1-2; abundance: -; d_gene: -; v_gene: TRBV14; CDR3nt: TGTGCCAGCAGCCAAGATTTGGCCAGAAAACCAAACTATGGCTACACCTTC; CDR3aa: CASSQDLARKPNYGYTF
j_gene: TRBJ2-2; abundance: -; d_gene: -; v_gene: TRBV9; CDR3nt: TGTGCCAGCAGCGTAGGGGGCGGCACCGGGGAGCTGTTTTTT; CDR3aa: CASSVGGGTGELFF
j_gene: TRBJ1-2; abundance: -; d_gene: -; v_gene: TRBV29-1; CDR3nt: TGCAGCGTGAGCCGGCTCAACTATGGCTACACCTTC; CDR3aa: CSVSRLNYGYTF
j_gene: TRBJ2-7; abundance: -; d_gene: TRBD2; v_gene: TRBV5-1; CDR3nt: TGCGCCAGCAGCTTGGTGAGCGGGGCCTCCTCCTACGAGCAGTACTTC; CDR3aa: CASSLVSGASSYEQYF
j_gene: TRBJ1-1; abundance: -; d_gene: TRBD1; v_gene: TRBV6-5; CDR3nt: TGTGCCAGCAGTCGACAGGGGACCTTGAACACTGAAGCTTTCTTT; CDR3aa: CASSRQGTLNTEAFF
j_gene: TRBJ2-5; abundance: -; d_gene: TRBD2; v_gene: TRBV14; CDR3nt: TGTGCCAGCAGCCCGAAACTAGCGGCGGAGACCCAGTACTTC; CDR3aa: CASSPKLAAETQYF
j_gene: TRBJ2-5; abundance: -; d_gene: TRBD2; v_gene: TRBV3-1/TRBV3-2; CDR3nt: TGTGCCAGCAGCCAAGGGTATCTAGCGGGAGTAGAGGAGACCCAGTACTTC; CDR3aa: CASSQGYLAGVEETQYF
j_gene: TRBJ1-1; abundance: once; d_gene: -; v_gene: TRBV5-1; CDR3nt: TGCGCCAGCAGTCAGATGAACACTGAAGCTTTCTTT; CDR3aa: CASSQMNTEAFF
j_gene: TRBJ1-1; abundance: -; d_gene: TRBD1; v_gene: TRBV18; CDR3nt: TGTGCCAGCTCACCAGGACAGGGTTTAACTGAAGCTTTCTTT; CDR3aa: CASSPGQGLTEAFF
j_gene: TRBJ1-4; abundance: -; d_gene: -; v_gene: TRBV18; CDR3nt: TGTGCCAGCTCACGGGGAACTAATGAAAAACTGTTTTTT; CDR3aa: CASSRGTNEKLFF
j_gene: TRBJ1-2; abundance: -; d_gene: TRBD1; v_gene: TRBV6-4; CDR3nt: TGTGCCAGCAGTGATAATCCAGGACAGGGGGGCTATGGCTACACCTTC; CDR3aa: CASSDNPGQGGYGYTF
j_gene: TRBJ1-1; abundance: once; d_gene: -; v_gene: TRBV15; CDR3nt: TGTGCCACCAGCAGAGATAGGGGACGCCCGGGGAATGAAGCTTTCTTT; CDR3aa: CATSRDRGRPGNEAFF
j_gene: TRBJ2-1; abundance: -; d_gene: -; v_gene: TRBV5-5; CDR3nt: TGTGCCAGCAGCTTGACCGGGACAGAGCAGTTCTTC; CDR3aa: CASSLTGTEQFF
j_gene: TRBJ2-7; abundance: -; d_gene: TRBD2; v_gene: TRBV11-2; CDR3nt: TGTGCCAGCAGCTTAGACCGGACTAGCGGGCCCTCCTACGAGCAGTACTTC; CDR3aa: CASSLDRTSGPSYEQYF
j_gene: TRBJ2-5; abundance: -; d_gene: -; v_gene: TRBV12-5; CDR3nt: TGTGCTAGTGGTTCACGACCCCTACAAGAGACCCAGTACTTC; CDR3aa: CASGSRPLQETQYF
j_gene: TRBJ1-5; abundance: -; d_gene: -; v_gene: TRBV28; CDR3nt: TGTGCCAGCAGACGGAGCGGATATAGCAATCAGCCCCAGCATTTT; CDR3aa: CASRRSGYSNQPQHF
j_gene: TRBJ1-5; abundance: -; d_gene: -; v_gene: TRBV20-1; CDR3nt: TGCAGTGCTAGAGGGTATCAGCCCCAGCATTTT; CDR3aa: CSARGYQPQHF
j_gene: TRBJ2-1; abundance: -; d_gene: -; v_gene: TRBV21-1; CDR3nt: TGTGCCAGCAGCATCCGGGACTCGAGCTCCTACAATGAGCAGTTCTTC; CDR3aa: CASSIRDSSSYNEQFF
j_gene: TRBJ2-2; abundance: -; d_gene: TRBD1; v_gene: TRBV11-3; CDR3nt: TGTGCCAGCAGCCCGGGACAGGGGGCGCACACCGGGGAGCTGTTTTTT; CDR3aa: CASSPGQGAHTGELFF
j_gene: TRBJ2-2; abundance: -; d_gene: -; v_gene: TRBV6-5; CDR3nt: TGTGCCACCCGGGACCCGAACACCGGGGAGCTGTTTTTT; CDR3aa: CATRDPNTGELFF
j_gene: TRBJ1-2; abundance: -; d_gene: -; v_gene: TRBV19; CDR3nt: TGTGCCAGTAGTTCCCAGGGGTTCTATGGCTACACCTTC; CDR3aa: CASSSQGFYGYTF
j_gene: TRBJ1-2; abundance: -; d_gene: -; v_gene: TRBV10-3; CDR3nt: TGTGCCATCAGTGATGCGCAGGACTATGGCTACACCTTC; CDR3aa: CAISDAQDYGYTF
j_gene: TRBJ1-6; abundance: -; d_gene: -; v_gene: TRBV7-3; CDR3nt: TGTGCCAGCAGCTTAAGTGGTAATTCACCCCTCCACTTT; CDR3aa: CASSLSGNSPLHF
j_gene: TRBJ2-3; abundance: -; d_gene: TRBD1; v_gene: TRBV28; CDR3nt: TGTGCCAGCAGTCGACAGGGGTGGGCAGATACGCAGTATTTT; CDR3aa: CASSRQGWADTQYF
j_gene: TRBJ2-3; abundance: -; d_gene: TRBD2; v_gene: TRBV28; CDR3nt: TGTGCCAGCAGTCCGGGACTAGCGGGACGACGCACAGATACGCAGTATTTT; CDR3aa: CASSPGLAGRRTDTQYF
j_gene: TRBJ2-7; abundance: -; d_gene: TRBD2; v_gene: TRBV6-5; CDR3nt: TGTGCCAGCACCCCGACTAGCGGGGTTTACGAGCAGTACTTC; CDR3aa: CASTPTSGVYEQYF
j_gene: TRBJ1-1; abundance: -; d_gene: -; v_gene: TRBV11-3; CDR3nt: TGTGCCAGCAGCTTAGATCGGGTCGGCAGGGTATGGACTGAAGCTTTCTTT; CDR3aa: CASSLDRVGRVWTEAFF
j_gene: TRBJ1-5; abundance: -; d_gene: TRBD1; v_gene: TRBV6-2/TRBV6-3; CDR3nt: TGTGCCAGCAGTTACTCGATGGACAGGGGGCATAGCAATCAGCCCCAGCATTTT; CDR3aa: CASSYSMDRGHSNQPQHF
j_gene: TRBJ2-7; abundance: -; d_gene: TRBD2; v_gene: TRBV15; CDR3nt: TGTGCCACCAGCGTAAGGACTAGCGGCTACGAGCAGTACTTC; CDR3aa: CATSVRTSGYEQYF
j_gene: TRBJ1-4; abundance: -; d_gene: TRBD1; v_gene: TRBV18; CDR3nt: TGTGCCAGCTCACCGGACAGGGGGCATGAAAAACTGTTTTTT; CDR3aa: CASSPDRGHEKLFF
j_gene: TRBJ1-6; abundance: -; d_gene: -; v_gene: TRBV27; CDR3nt: TGTGCCAGCAGTTTATCCTACATGAGCTCCTATAATTCACCCCTCCACTTT; CDR3aa: CASSLSYMSSYNSPLHF
j_gene: TRBJ1-2; abundance: -; d_gene: TRBD1; v_gene: TRBV29-1; CDR3nt: TGCAGCGTTGCCAGGGGGTCTAACTATGGCTACACCTTC; CDR3aa: CSVARGSNYGYTF
j_gene: TRBJ2-1; abundance: -; d_gene: TRBD1; v_gene: TRBV6-5; CDR3nt: TGTGCCAGCAGTTACACAGGGGGCAATGAGCAGTTCTTC; CDR3aa: CASSYTGGNEQFF
j_gene: TRBJ1-2; abundance: once; d_gene: TRBD1; v_gene: TRBV9; CDR3nt: TGTGCCAGCAGCGTAAGTGACAGGGTCCATGGCTACACCTTC; CDR3aa: CASSVSDRVHGYTF
j_gene: TRBJ1-1; abundance: few; d_gene: -; v_gene: TRBV7-8; CDR3nt: TGTGCCAGCAGCTTAGTTAGTGCGGGTGGGGGCACTGAAGCTTTCTTT; CDR3aa: CASSLVSAGGGTEAFF